Reported below is one T cell receptor (beta chain). Its antigen is undetermined. All patients were treatment-naive before thyroid surgery. These data belong to a study of metastatic and nonmetastatic thyroid tumors. Overall study context: Comparative analysis of repertoires was undertaken across blood and tumor or nodule tissue obtained from malignant and benign thyroid patients.

The study, taken as a whole, reports: Reported TCR beta diversity, measured in blood and tumor, was significantly higher for malignant thyroid tumors than for benign nodules.

There are 11 residues in the CDR3. Trimming removed 3 bases from V and 7 bases from J, with 6 bases in between. TCRdb re-clonotyped the PCR reads via MiXCR. This table holds about 5,400 clones, about two fifths found once. The chain carries TRBV12-3 or TRBV12-4 and TRBJ2-5; the D gene could be TRBD1 or TRBD2 (5 bases each). This receptor was taken from a female donor with papillary thyroid cancer or a benign thyroid nodule (not recorded which). Some clones in this sample may be carry-over from other donors' samples. Specimen: adjacent normal tissue. CDR3 residues: CASSFGGTQYF. The CDR3 bases are TGTGCCAGCAGTTTTGGGGGGACCCAGTACTTC.